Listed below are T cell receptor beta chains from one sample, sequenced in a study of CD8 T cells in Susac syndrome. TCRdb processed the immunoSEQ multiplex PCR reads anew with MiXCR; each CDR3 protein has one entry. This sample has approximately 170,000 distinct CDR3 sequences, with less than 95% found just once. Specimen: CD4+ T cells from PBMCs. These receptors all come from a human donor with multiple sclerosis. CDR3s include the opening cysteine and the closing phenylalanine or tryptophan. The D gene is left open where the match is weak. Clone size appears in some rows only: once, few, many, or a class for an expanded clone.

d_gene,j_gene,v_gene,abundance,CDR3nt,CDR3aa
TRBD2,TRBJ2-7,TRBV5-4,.,TGTGCCAGCAGCGCTCCTAGCGGGAGAGGGGACTTC,CASSAPSGRGDF
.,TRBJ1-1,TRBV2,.,TGTGCCAGCACCTTAAGGCAGGTCTTAGGCACTGAAGCTTTCTTT,CASTLRQVLGTEAFF
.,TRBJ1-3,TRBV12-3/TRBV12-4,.,TGTGCCAGCAGGCGAACCAGAAACACCATATATTTT,CASRRTRNTIYF
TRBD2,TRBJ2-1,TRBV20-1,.,TGCAGTGCTCTACATAGCGGGGGGGCGGATGAGCAGTTCTTC,CSALHSGGADEQFF
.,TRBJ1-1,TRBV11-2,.,TGTGCCAGCAGCCCTCCGGGCCGCCCCCAAAACACTGAAGCTTTCTTT,CASSPPGRPQNTEAFF
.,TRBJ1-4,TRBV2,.,TGTGCCAGCATCCGAGGGGTCGGCGAAAAACTGTTTTTT,CASIRGVGEKLFF
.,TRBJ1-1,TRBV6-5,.,TGTGCCAGCAGTTGGACAGTTGCGGCTGAAGCTTTCTTT,CASSWTVAAEAFF
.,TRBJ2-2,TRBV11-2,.,TGTGCCAGCAGCACCGGGTCCAACACCGGGGAGCTGTTTTTT,CASSTGSNTGELFF
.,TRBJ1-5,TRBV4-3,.,TGCGCCAGCAGCCAAGATTATATGGCGGGCAGGAGAAATCAGCCCCAGCATTTT,CASSQDYMAGRRNQPQHF
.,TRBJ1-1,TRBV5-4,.,TGTGCGACGTCCCCGGGGACGGCTCAGAACACTGAAGCTTTCTTT,CATSPGTAQNTEAFF
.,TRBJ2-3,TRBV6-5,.,TGTGCCAGCTCTCAGGGCTTAAGCACAGATACGCAGTATTTT,CASSQGLSTDTQYF
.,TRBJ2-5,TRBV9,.,TGTGCCAGCAGCGGGAGAAGAAATCAAGAGACCCAGTACTTC,CASSGRRNQETQYF
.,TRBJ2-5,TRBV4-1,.,TGCGCCAGCAGCCAAACTAGGGGAGAGACCCAGTACTTC,CASSQTRGETQYF
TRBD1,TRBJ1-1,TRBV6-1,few,TGTGCCAGCAGGCAGACAGGGATTGACACTGAAGCTTTCTTT,CASRQTGIDTEAFF
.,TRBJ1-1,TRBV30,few,TGTGCCTGGAGTGGGCAGCAGAACACTGAAGCTTTCTTT,CAWSGQQNTEAFF
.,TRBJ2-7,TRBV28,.,TGTGCCAGCAGTCGCCCGGGACGGACCCTCTACGAGCAGTACTTC,CASSRPGRTLYEQYF
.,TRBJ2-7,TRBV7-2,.,TGTGCCAGCAGCTTAGACCAGGAGCAGTACTTC,CASSLDQEQYF
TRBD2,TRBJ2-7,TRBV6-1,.,TGTGCCAGCAGTGGAGCGACTAGCGGGACTTACGAGCAGTACTTC,CASSGATSGTYEQYF
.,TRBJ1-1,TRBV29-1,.,TGCAGCGTCACGGTGCCGCCCTCCTTTGCTGAAGCTTTCTTT,CSVTVPPSFAEAFF
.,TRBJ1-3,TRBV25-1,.,TGTGCCAGCAGTTTTCCGGGGAGCAACACCATATATTTT,CASSFPGSNTIYF
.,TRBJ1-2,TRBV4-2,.,TGTGCCAGCAGCCAAGATACGGCTATCAGCTACACCTTC,CASSQDTAISYTF
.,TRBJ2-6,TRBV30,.,TGTGCCTGGAGTCACCGCTCTGGGGCCAACGTCCTGACTTTC,CAWSHRSGANVLTF
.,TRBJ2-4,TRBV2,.,TGTGCCAGCAGTTCGCAAGGGACCAAAAACATTCAGTACTTC,CASSSQGTKNIQYF
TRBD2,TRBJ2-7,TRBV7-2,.,TGTGCCAGCTCCGGAACTCCCGGGACTAGTCAGTACTTC,CASSGTPGTSQYF
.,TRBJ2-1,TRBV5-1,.,TGCGCCAGCAGCTCCGAGGGGACACCCGACAATGAGCAGTTCTTC,CASSSEGTPDNEQFF
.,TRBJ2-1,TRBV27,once,TGTGCCAGCAGGGTACAGGGAGTCAATGAGCAGTTCTTC,CASRVQGVNEQFF
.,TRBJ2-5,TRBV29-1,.,TGCAGCGTGTGCTGGGTAGTCCAAGAGACCCAGTACTTC,CSVCWVVQETQYF
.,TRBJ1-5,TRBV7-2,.,TGTGCCAGCAGCTTGGAGGGAAATAGCAATCAGCCCCAGCATTTT,CASSLEGNSNQPQHF
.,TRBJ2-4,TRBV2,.,TGTGCCAGCAGTGCCTTGTCTGTAGGCATTCAGTACTTC,CASSALSVGIQYF
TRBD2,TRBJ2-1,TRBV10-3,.,TGTGCCATCAGTGGGGCCCTAGCGGGAAAGCAGAATGAGCAGTTCTTC,CAISGALAGKQNEQFF
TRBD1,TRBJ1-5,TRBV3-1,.,TGTGCCAGCAGCCAATGGACAGGCACCTATAGCAATCAGCCCCAGCATTTT,CASSQWTGTYSNQPQHF
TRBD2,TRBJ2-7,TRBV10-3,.,TGTGCCATGGGGAGGGGCGAGCAGTACTTC,CAMGRGEQYF
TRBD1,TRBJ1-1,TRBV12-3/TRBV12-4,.,TGTGCCAGCAGTTACAACCAGGGGGACACTGAAGCTTTCTTT,CASSYNQGDTEAFF
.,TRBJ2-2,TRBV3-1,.,TGTGCCAGCAGCCAATCCGGGGAGCTGTTTTTT,CASSQSGELFF
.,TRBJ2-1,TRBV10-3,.,TGTGCCATCGGGACGGCCTCCTACAATGAGCAGTTCTTC,CAIGTASYNEQFF
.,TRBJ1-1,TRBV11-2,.,TGTGCCAGCAGCTCCCAGGGGATCACAGCTTTCTTT,CASSSQGITAFF
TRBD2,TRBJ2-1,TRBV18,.,TGTGCCAGCTCACCAACGGGGGGCTACAATGAGCAGTTCTTC,CASSPTGGYNEQFF
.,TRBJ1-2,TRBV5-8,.,TGTGCCAGCTACATAATCGGGGGCTTCAGAGCTGGCTACACCTTC,CASYIIGGFRAGYTF
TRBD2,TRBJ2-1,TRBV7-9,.,TGTGCCAGCAGCTTCGGGAGGGCCGTCGGGAATGAGCAGTTCTTC,CASSFGRAVGNEQFF
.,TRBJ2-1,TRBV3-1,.,TGTGCCAGCAGCCACACTAACAATGAGCAGTTCTTC,CASSHTNNEQFF
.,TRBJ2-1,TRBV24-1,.,TGTGCCACCAGTGGACTCTCCTACAATGAGCAGTTCTTC,CATSGLSYNEQFF
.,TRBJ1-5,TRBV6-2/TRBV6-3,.,TGTGCCAGCAGTTCAGCGGGGGGACGTCAGCCCCAGCATTTT,CASSSAGGRQPQHF